What follows are 3 T cell receptor beta chains derived from one specimen sequenced in a study of T cell responses to AZD1222 COVID-19 vaccine. Repertoires were generated with immunoSEQ multiplex PCR, while TCRdb's copy carries only in-frame clones and drops some. The sample holds about 110,000 clones, approximately 89% seen once. The sample was peripheral blood, taken on day 0 of MenACWY control vaccination. The receptors here all came from an adult in good health.

V gene TRBV6-5 combines with J gene TRBJ2-7, with D possibly being TRBD1 (5 bases). V was pared by 6 bases and J by 8 bases, with 11 bases between. From germline, CDR1 is MNHEY and CDR2 SVGAGI. The CDR3 extends over 11 amino acids. This chain's CDR3 is CASSFQDKQYF. The CDR3 bases are TGTGCCAGCAGCTTTCAGGACAAGCAGTACTTC.

The V and J genes are TRBV19 and TRBJ1-2; 7 bases are a match to TRBD1. V was pared by 3 bases and J by 5 bases, with 6 bases of the junction left unmatched. This CDR3 is built from 14 residues. Germline assignment: CDR1 LNHDA and CDR2 SQIVND (reference sequence). The CDR3 coding sequence is TGTGCCAGTAGTATTAGGCAGGGGGAATATGGCTACACCTTC. This codes for CASSIRQGEYGYTF.

The chain combines TRBV24-1 with TRBJ2-3, with 11 bases matching TRBD2. V dropped 7 bases and J dropped 1; count of bases not matched to a gene: 3. The germline gives CDR1 KGHDR, CDR2 SFDVKD. CDR3 length: 15 amino acids. The CDR3 reads CATSQTSGGTDTQYF. DNA of the CDR3: TGTGCCACCAGCCAGACTAGCGGGGGCACAGATACGCAGTATTTT.